Listed below are T cell receptor beta chains from one sample, sequenced in a study of shared clonotypes between healthy human individuals. Libraries were prepared by immunoSEQ multiplex PCR; TCRdb keeps only in-frame clonotypes and omits some of them. Counted here are about 2.1 million clones, over 85% occurring once; the ten biggest clones make up under 2%. What was sequenced was naive CD8+ T cells from PBMCs. The source of these receptors is a young man in good health. Some clones in this sample may be carry-over from other donors' samples. The CDR3 runs from the conserved cysteine through the conserved F or W. Each record gives: J gene, D gene, V gene, clone size, CDR3 protein, CDR3 DNA. D genes are given only for firm matches. The size of a clone is reported for some rows only, either as once, few or many, or as a class for expanded clones.

j_call: TRBJ1-5
d_call: -
v_call: TRBV2
clone_size: -
cdr3_aa: CASRDPYSNQPQHF
cdr3_nt: TGTGCCAGTAGAGACCCGTATAGCAATCAGCCCCAGCATTTT

j_call: TRBJ2-3
d_call: -
v_call: TRBV2
clone_size: -
cdr3_aa: CASSERTRANTQYF
cdr3_nt: TGTGCCAGCAGTGAAAGAACTAGAGCGAATACGCAGTATTTT

j_call: TRBJ1-1
d_call: -
v_call: TRBV5-6
clone_size: -
cdr3_aa: CASSYDSGEAFF
cdr3_nt: TGTGCCAGCAGCTATGACAGCGGTGAAGCTTTCTTT

j_call: TRBJ1-4
d_call: TRBD1
v_call: TRBV5-4
clone_size: -
cdr3_aa: CASSWDRGEKLFF
cdr3_nt: TGTGCCAGCAGCTGGGACAGGGGTGAAAAACTGTTTTTT

j_call: TRBJ2-7
d_call: -
v_call: TRBV7-8
clone_size: -
cdr3_aa: CASSLERGPTYEQYF
cdr3_nt: TGTGCCAGCAGCTTAGAAAGGGGCCCCACCTACGAGCAGTACTTC

j_call: TRBJ2-7
d_call: -
v_call: TRBV7-2
clone_size: -
cdr3_aa: CASSLGGALEQYF
cdr3_nt: TGTGCCAGCAGCTTAGGGGGGGCCCTCGAGCAGTACTTC

j_call: TRBJ2-3
d_call: -
v_call: TRBV4-2
clone_size: -
cdr3_aa: CASSQVPQRGTDTQYF
cdr3_nt: TGTGCCAGCAGCCAAGTCCCACAGCGTGGCACAGATACGCAGTATTTT

j_call: TRBJ2-5
d_call: TRBD1
v_call: TRBV7-9
clone_size: -
cdr3_aa: CASSPSDRYQETQYF
cdr3_nt: TGTGCCAGCAGCCCATCGGACAGGTATCAAGAGACCCAGTACTTC

j_call: TRBJ2-1
d_call: -
v_call: TRBV6-1
clone_size: -
cdr3_aa: CASSEWGASYNEQFF
cdr3_nt: TGTGCCAGCAGTGAATGGGGGGCGTCCTACAATGAGCAGTTCTTC

j_call: TRBJ2-2
d_call: TRBD1
v_call: TRBV9
clone_size: -
cdr3_aa: CASSGGQPRAGELFF
cdr3_nt: TGTGCCAGCAGCGGGGGACAGCCGCGGGCCGGGGAGCTGTTTTTT

j_call: TRBJ2-5
d_call: -
v_call: TRBV7-8
clone_size: -
cdr3_aa: CASSLGGVETQYF
cdr3_nt: TGTGCCAGCAGCTTAGGCGGTGTTGAGACCCAGTACTTC

j_call: TRBJ1-1
d_call: -
v_call: TRBV19
clone_size: -
cdr3_aa: CASSIEPPGRLMNTEAFF
cdr3_nt: TGTGCCAGTAGTATAGAACCCCCCGGCCGACTCATGAACACTGAAGCTTTCTTT

j_call: TRBJ2-1
d_call: -
v_call: TRBV18
clone_size: -
cdr3_aa: CASSDSGTLSEQFF
cdr3_nt: TGTGCCAGCTCGGACTCCGGGACGCTCAGCGAGCAGTTCTTC

j_call: TRBJ2-2
d_call: -
v_call: TRBV19
clone_size: -
cdr3_aa: CASSIDARTGELFF
cdr3_nt: TGTGCCAGTAGTATAGATGCTAGGACCGGGGAGCTGTTTTTT

j_call: TRBJ2-7
d_call: -
v_call: TRBV29-1
clone_size: -
cdr3_aa: CSGGGGYEQYF
cdr3_nt: TGCAGCGGCGGAGGTGGCTACGAGCAGTACTTC

j_call: TRBJ2-2
d_call: TRBD2
v_call: TRBV11-1
clone_size: -
cdr3_aa: CASSIGTSGERGGGELFF
cdr3_nt: TGTGCCAGCAGCATCGGGACTAGCGGGGAAAGAGGTGGCGGGGAGCTGTTTTTT

j_call: TRBJ1-1
d_call: -
v_call: TRBV10-3
clone_size: -
cdr3_aa: CAIRGDPLNTEAFF
cdr3_nt: TGTGCCATCAGAGGGGACCCATTGAACACTGAAGCTTTCTTT

j_call: TRBJ1-5
d_call: -
v_call: TRBV9
clone_size: -
cdr3_aa: CASTQEGQGRSNQPQHF
cdr3_nt: TGTGCCAGCACCCAAGAGGGCCAGGGTCGTAGCAATCAGCCCCAGCATTTT

j_call: TRBJ2-7
d_call: TRBD2
v_call: TRBV13
clone_size: -
cdr3_aa: CASSLAVNSYEQYF
cdr3_nt: TGTGCCAGCAGCCTAGCGGTGAACTCCTACGAGCAGTACTTC

j_call: TRBJ1-3
d_call: TRBD1
v_call: TRBV7-9
clone_size: -
cdr3_aa: CASSLAPVPRQGSGNTIYF
cdr3_nt: TGTGCCAGCAGCTTAGCCCCTGTACCCAGACAGGGCTCTGGAAACACCATATATTTT

j_call: TRBJ1-1
d_call: TRBD1
v_call: TRBV19
clone_size: -
cdr3_aa: CASTPTTDRGDMNTEAFF
cdr3_nt: TGTGCCAGTACCCCCACCACCGACAGGGGGGATATGAACACTGAAGCTTTCTTT

j_call: TRBJ1-1
d_call: -
v_call: TRBV6-6
clone_size: -
cdr3_aa: CASGNTNPGPAFF
cdr3_nt: TGTGCCAGCGGAAATACAAACCCAGGACCAGCTTTCTTT

j_call: TRBJ2-7
d_call: -
v_call: TRBV28
clone_size: once
cdr3_aa: CASSRTPLSYEQYF
cdr3_nt: TGTGCCAGCAGCCGGACCCCCCTCTCCTACGAGCAGTACTTC

j_call: TRBJ2-7
d_call: TRBD1
v_call: TRBV5-6
clone_size: -
cdr3_aa: CASSFRDRGYEQYF
cdr3_nt: TGTGCCAGCAGCTTCCGGGACAGGGGTTACGAGCAGTACTTC

j_call: TRBJ2-2
d_call: TRBD2
v_call: TRBV4-2
clone_size: -
cdr3_aa: CASSQVRGRAVGTGELFF
cdr3_nt: TGTGCCAGCAGCCAAGTGCGCGGGAGGGCCGTCGGGACCGGGGAGCTGTTTTTT

j_call: TRBJ2-7
d_call: -
v_call: TRBV19
clone_size: -
cdr3_aa: CASSPTDGYEQYF
cdr3_nt: TGTGCCAGTAGTCCGACTGATGGATACGAGCAGTACTTC

j_call: TRBJ2-7
d_call: TRBD2
v_call: TRBV7-9
clone_size: -
cdr3_aa: CASSRTSGGLYEQYF
cdr3_nt: TGTGCCAGCAGTCGGACTAGCGGGGGCTTATACGAGCAGTACTTC

j_call: TRBJ1-2
d_call: -
v_call: TRBV6-1
clone_size: -
cdr3_aa: CASSEDGRRRGNYGYTF
cdr3_nt: TGTGCCAGCAGTGAAGATGGGCGGAGGCGGGGTAACTATGGCTACACCTTC

j_call: TRBJ1-2
d_call: TRBD1
v_call: TRBV6-1
clone_size: -
cdr3_aa: CASSTGQLYGYTF
cdr3_nt: TGTGCCAGCAGTACGGGACAGCTTTATGGCTACACCTTC

j_call: TRBJ1-5
d_call: -
v_call: TRBV5-6
clone_size: -
cdr3_aa: CASSLSVNQPQHF
cdr3_nt: TGTGCCAGCAGCTTGAGTGTCAATCAGCCCCAGCATTTT

j_call: TRBJ2-7
d_call: TRBD1
v_call: TRBV11-2
clone_size: -
cdr3_aa: CASRSGTASFYEQYF
cdr3_nt: TGTGCCAGCAGGTCCGGGACAGCGTCATTCTACGAGCAGTACTTC

j_call: TRBJ2-7
d_call: -
v_call: TRBV9
clone_size: -
cdr3_aa: CASSVGTSYEQYF
cdr3_nt: TGTGCCAGCAGCGTAGGCACTTCCTACGAGCAGTACTTC

j_call: TRBJ2-1
d_call: -
v_call: TRBV27
clone_size: -
cdr3_aa: CASSLGSNNEQFF
cdr3_nt: TGTGCCAGCAGTTTGGGGTCTAACAATGAGCAGTTCTTC

j_call: TRBJ2-2
d_call: -
v_call: TRBV2
clone_size: -
cdr3_aa: CASSELIAGELFF
cdr3_nt: TGTGCCAGCAGTGAATTAATTGCCGGGGAGCTGTTTTTT